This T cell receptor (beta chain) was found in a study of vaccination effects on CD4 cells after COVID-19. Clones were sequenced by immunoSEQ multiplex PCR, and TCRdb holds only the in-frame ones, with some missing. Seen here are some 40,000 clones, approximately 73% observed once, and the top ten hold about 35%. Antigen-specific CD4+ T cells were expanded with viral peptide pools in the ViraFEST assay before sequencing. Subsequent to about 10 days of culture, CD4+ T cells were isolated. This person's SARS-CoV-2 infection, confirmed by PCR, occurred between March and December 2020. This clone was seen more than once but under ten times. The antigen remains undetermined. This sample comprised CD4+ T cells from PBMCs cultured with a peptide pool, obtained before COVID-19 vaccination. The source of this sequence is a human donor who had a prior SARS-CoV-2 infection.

CDR3 protein: CASSQDPQGGRLEQYF. The CDR3 bases are TGCGCCAGCAGCCAAGATCCCCAGGGTGGGAGGCTCGAGCAGTACTTC. The rearrangement uses TRBV4-1 and TRBJ2-7; TRBD2 is a possible D gene (6 bases). Germline lookup yields CDR1 MGHRA and CDR2 YSYEKL. Trimming removed 0 bases from V and 6 bases from J, with 18 bases in between. The CDR3 loop spans 16 amino acids.